This entry lists 21 T cell receptor beta chains sequenced from one sample in a study of shared T cell receptors in the human thymus. The data were produced by immunoSEQ multiplex PCR, yet TCRdb's version contains in-frame clones alone and is incomplete. The profile covers 640,000 or so clones, with approximately 87% appearing a single time and just under 0.0095% taken by the ten largest. The sample was also reused in another study, on human thymus T cells.

The sample taken for sequencing was thymocytes. These receptors came from a boy under three years old with a congenital heart defect.

The CDR3 DNA reads as TGCGCCAGCAGTGAAAGTTGTCCCCCCCCAGGGGATGACACTGAAGCTTTCTTT. This encodes CASSESCPPPGDDTEAFF. V gene TRBV10-2 combines with J gene TRBJ1-1, with TRBD1 as a possible D gene (6 bases). This CDR3 region has 18 residues. V shed 3 bases and J shed 3 bases, with 23 bases lying between them. Per the germline V gene, CDR1 is WSHSY and CDR2 is SAAADI.

V and J are TRBV5-1 and TRBJ1-6, with D maybe TRBD1 (5 bases). V was clipped by 0 bases and J by 7 bases, with 17 bases between them. Germline-derived CDR1 and CDR2 are SGHRS and YFSETQ. The CDR3 is 17 amino acids. The CDR3 region has the DNA TGCGCCAGCAGCTTGGCCACGGGGGGACGGACCAATTCACCCCTCCACTTT. Its translation: CASSLATGGRTNSPLHF.

The V gene is TRBV19, the J gene TRBJ2-5; 8 bases are shared with TRBD1. This CDR3 is built from 15 residues. Trimming at V came to 5 bases and at J to 3 bases, leaving 8 bases not matched to a gene. Germline V gene data show CDR1 as LNHDA and CDR2 as SQIVND (reference sequence). The CDR3 DNA is TGTGCCAGTAGTGTCGGACAGGGATATGAAGAGACCCAGTACTTC. This codes for CASSVGQGYEETQYF.

The chain is built from TRBV6-5 and TRBJ2-5; D perhaps matches TRBD1 (5 bases). The V end was cut by 2 bases, the J end by 4 bases, with 17 bases between. The CDR3 is 16 amino acids. Germline CDR1 and CDR2: MNHEY and SVGAGI. The DNA of the CDR3 is TGTGCCAGCAGTTACCGACCCCAGGGTCGATCAGAGACCCAGTACTTC. The encoded protein is CASSYRPQGRSETQYF.

The chain has TRBV2 and TRBJ1-4, with TRBD1 as a possible D gene (5 bases). The germline gives CDR1 SNHLY, CDR2 FYNNEI. V lost 7 bases to trimming and J lost 2 bases, with 11 bases between them. The CDR3 has 14 residues. CDR3 residues: CASTGGGTNEKLFF. CDR3 DNA sequence: TGTGCCAGCACTGGGGGAGGGACTAATGAAAAACTGTTTTTT.

The chain is built from TRBV11-2 and TRBJ2-7, with 8 bases that match TRBD2. The J segment lost 2 bases and the V segment lost 5 bases, leaving 2 bases of the junction unmatched. Germline CDR1 and CDR2: SGHAT and FQNNGV. The CDR3 consists of 13 residues. The CDR3: CASSPGGTYEQYF. The CDR3 DNA reads TGTGCCAGCAGCCCGGGGGGGACCTACGAGCAGTACTTC.

The rearrangement links TRBV6-1 to TRBJ2-1; a weak D match, TRBD1 (5 bases). The germline gives CDR1 MNHNS, CDR2 SASEGT. V lost 2 bases to trimming and J lost 3 bases, with 14 bases between them. The CDR3 length is 16 residues. CDR3 DNA: TGTGCCAGCAGTGAACGTCCAGGGTCCTTCTACAATGAGCAGTTCTTC. Amino acid sequence: CASSERPGSFYNEQFF.

This clone has a single count. In DNA, the CDR3 is TGTGCCAGCAGTGACTGGGCTAGCGAGAGCACAGATACGCAGTATTTT. The encoded protein is CASSDWASESTDTQYF. This rearrangement joins TRBV6-1 to TRBJ2-3; D is possibly TRBD2 (6 bases). Trimming took 3 bases from V and 0 from J, leaving 13 bases between them. Germline V gene data show CDR1 as MNHNS and CDR2 as SASEGT. The CDR3 sequence is 16 residues long.

A few counts support this clone. The rearrangement joins TRBV10-3 to TRBJ2-3; unclear D gene. The germline V gene has CDR1 ENHRY and CDR2 SYGVKD. Trimming pared 4 bases from V and 2 bases from J, leaving 13 bases between. The CDR3 length is 15 residues. In nucleotides, the CDR3 is TGTGCCATCAGTGTTGAGCGAGGTAACACAGATACGCAGTATTTT. Protein sequence: CAISVERGNTDTQYF.

This chain uses TRBV5-1 with TRBJ1-4; D may be TRBD1 (5 bases). The germline V gene encodes CDR1 SGHRS and CDR2 YFSETQ. V was shortened by 0 bases and J by 3 bases, with 15 bases between the two germline ends. The CDR3 totals 17 residues. The CDR3 sequence is CASSLAPRGDPNEKLFF. DNA for the CDR3: TGCGCCAGCAGCTTGGCCCCACGGGGGGATCCTAATGAAAAACTGTTTTTT.

The chain has TRBV5-6 and TRBJ2-1; 11 nucleotides agree with TRBD2. After removal of 4 bases from V and 6 bases from J, the junction contained 6 bases not matched to a gene. This CDR3 region has 15 residues. Germline values: CDR1 SGHDT, CDR2 YYEEEE. CDR3 nucleotides: TGTGCCAGCAGCGTACCGGGACTAGCGGTCAATGAGCAGTTCTTC. This gives the protein CASSVPGLAVNEQFF.

The chain has TRBV5-1 and TRBJ2-7; TRBD1 might be the D (6 bases). The CDR3 consists of 13 residues. With 4 bases removed from V and 3 bases from J, the gap between germline ends came to 11 bases. The V gene's germline CDR1 is SGHRS and CDR2 YFSETQ. The CDR3 region is CASSPDSNYEQYF. The CDR3 DNA reads as TGCGCCAGCAGCCCGGACAGCAACTACGAGCAGTACTTC.

The rearrangement joins TRBV2 to TRBJ2-7; TRBD2 matches 13 bases. This CDR3 comprises 17 residues. V was clipped by 5 bases and J by 0 bases; unmatched bases: 7. Germline CDR1 and CDR2: SNHLY and FYNNEI. DNA for the CDR3: TGTGCCAGCAGTTCCGGGACTAGCGGGGCCCCCTCCTACGAGCAGTACTTC. Its translation is CASSSGTSGAPSYEQYF.

This chain links TRBV18 with TRBJ1-2; D possibly corresponds to TRBD1 (5 bases). The germline V gene encodes CDR1 KGHSH and CDR2 LQKENI. This CDR3 has 13 residues. Trimming stripped 5 bases from V and 6 bases from J, with 13 bases between. The CDR3 here is CASSGGTVDGYTF. DNA of the CDR3: TGTGCCAGCTCAGGAGGGACGGTCGATGGCTACACCTTC.

The V and J genes are TRBV6-1 and TRBJ2-1; D is perhaps TRBD1 (5 bases). The CDR3 length is 14 residues. V dropped 1 base and J dropped 7 bases, with 11 bases sitting between them. Germline V gives CDR1 MNHNS, CDR2 SASEGT. The CDR3 sequence is CASSEGGARNEQFF. CDR3 DNA: TGTGCCAGCAGTGAAGGGGGCGCCCGGAATGAGCAGTTCTTC.

The rearrangement links TRBV2 to TRBJ2-7; TRBD2 matches at 8 bases. Germline loops: CDR1 SNHLY, CDR2 FYNNEI. With V trimmed by 6 bases and J by 2 bases, 3 bases remained unmatched. This CDR3 is 13 amino acids long. In DNA, the CDR3 is TGTGCCAGCAGGGGGGGACTAGCCTACGAGCAGTACTTC. Protein sequence: CASRGGLAYEQYF.

The chain links TRBV12-5 to TRBJ2-3; the D gene is possibly TRBD2 (6 bases). Germline assignment: CDR1 LGHNT and CDR2 FRNRAP. V lost 2 bases to trimming and J lost 2 bases, with 14 bases between them. The CDR3 spans 16 residues. This CDR3 reads CASGLFSGDNTDTQYF. In nucleotides, the CDR3 is TGTGCTAGTGGTTTGTTTAGCGGTGACAACACAGATACGCAGTATTTT.

V and J are TRBV19 and TRBJ2-7; D might be TRBD1 (6 bases). The CDR3 is 15 amino acids. Germline V gene lookup returns CDR1 LNHDA and CDR2 SQIVND (reference sequence). The germline V and J ends were trimmed by 3 bases and 4 bases, with 16 bases remaining between them. This chain's CDR3 is CASSIGAGDRYEQYF. The CDR3 DNA sequence: TGTGCCAGTAGTATTGGGGCAGGGGATAGATACGAGCAGTACTTC.

This chain uses TRBV15 with TRBJ1-4, with 12 bases fitting TRBD1. The germline V gene has CDR1 LNHNV and CDR2 YYDKDF (reference sequence). V was clipped by 3 bases and J by 7 bases; unmatched bases: 12. There are 18 residues in the CDR3. The chain's CDR3 is CATSRRGTGGSRGEKLFF. The CDR3 nucleotides are TGTGCCACCAGCAGGAGGGGGACAGGGGGCTCCCGGGGTGAAAAACTGTTTTTT.

This clone was found once. The chain joins TRBV7-2 to TRBJ2-2; maybe TRBD1 (6 bases). V dropped 7 bases and J dropped 5 bases, with 17 bases sitting between them. The germline V gene encodes CDR1 SGHTA and CDR2 FQGNSA. This CDR3 has 15 residues. The CDR3 is CASMPGQSETGELFF. The CDR3 nucleotides are TGTGCCAGCATGCCCGGACAGTCCGAGACCGGGGAGCTGTTTTTT.

This clone turned up a few times. The chain couples TRBV5-6 to TRBJ2-7; D gene unclear. CDR1 SGHDT and CDR2 YYEEEE come from the germline V gene. The CDR3 has 12 residues. With 3 bases removed from V and 6 bases from J, the gap between germline ends came to 10 bases. For the CDR3, the DNA is TGTGCCAGCAGCTCAACAAGTCTCGAGCAGTACTTC. This codes for CASSSTSLEQYF.